This entry lists 5 T cell receptor beta chains sequenced from one sample in a study of human CD8 memory T cell subsets. Generation of TCR beta libraries used UMI-labeled 5' RACE. Each CDR3 protein gets one entry in TCRdb, which reprocessed the 5' RACE reads and gives no DNA. The sample shows over 8,000 distinct CDR3 sequences, and roughly 9.8% sits with its ten largest clones. Sample: CD8+ stem-like memory T cells (TSCM and TCM) sorted from PBMCs. Stated subset: stem-like memory CD8 T cells (TSTEM), CCR7+ PD-1- TIGIT-. The receptors were gathered from a human donor in good health.

The rearrangement links TRBV6-5 to TRBJ2-5; no DNA is available, so the TRBD1 call from TCRdb remains unchecked. CDR1 and CDR2 (germline): MNHEY, SVGAGI. This CDR3 spans 16 amino acids. The CDR3 is CASSYSLGRDQETQYF.

This sequence joins TRBV7-8 and TRBJ2-3; TCRdb gives TRBD2 as the D gene, but with no DNA this cannot be confirmed. The germline V gene encodes CDR1 SGHVS and CDR2 FQNEAQ. This CDR3 spans 15 amino acids. The CDR3 spells CASSLLAGGTDTQYF.

V is TRBV9 and J is TRBJ2-1; without DNA, the TCRdb call of TRBD1 cannot be checked. The length of the CDR3 is 15 residues. Germline assignment: CDR1 SGDLS and CDR2 YYNGEE. This CDR3 is CASSVTGTGDNEQFF. Complete variable domain (other parts from reference TRBV9 and TRBJ2-1): DSGVTQTPKHLITATGQRVTLRCSPRSGDLSVYWYQQSLDQGLQFLIQYYNGEERAKGNILERFSAQQFPDLHSELNLSSLELGDSALYFCASSVTGTGDNEQFFGPGTRLTVL.

By frequency, this clonotype is medium-sized. The genes are TRBV6-5 and TRBJ2-7. This CDR3 has 12 amino acids. Germline CDR1 is MNHEY and CDR2 is SVGAGI. The CDR3 loop is CASSPSSYEQYF.

The genes are TRBV30 and TRBJ2-2; TCRdb proposes TRBD1, but this gene call is untestable without DNA. This CDR3 comprises 17 residues. Germline V gene data show CDR1 as GTSNPN and CDR2 as SVGIG (reference sequence). The CDR3 region is CAWSVRGLLGLTGELFF.